This T cell receptor beta chain originates from a study of OX40 agonist ivuxolimab in advanced cancers. At the level of the study: Therapy given before enrollment (anti-PD-1, anti-PD-L1 or anti-CTLA-4) was allowed, and roughly 42% had some.

Profiling relied on immunoSEQ multiplex PCR, and the TCRdb table lists in-frame clones only, not all of them. Of fewer than 80,000 clones in the sample, approximately 90% were seen once. The V and J ends lost 6 bases and 6 bases, in that order; junction bases with no gene match: 7. This CDR3 comprises 14 residues. From germline, CDR1 is MNHEY and CDR2 SVGAGI. Comment on this clone: Antigen specificity is unknown.

Study results and caveats: The mean number of expanded clones was higher in CD8+ T cells than in CD4+.

This clonotype was obtained from an adult with an advanced solid tumor such as melanoma, head and neck, liver or kidney cancer. The chain is built from TRBV6-5 and TRBJ2-1, with TRBD1 matching 8 bases. The sample consisted of CD4+ or CD8+ T cells sorted from blood, taken in a trial of the OX40 agonist ivuxolimab. Here the CDR3 reads CASSETGTGNEQFF. For the CDR3, the DNA is TGTGCCAGCAGCGAGACCGGGACAGGCAATGAGCAGTTCTTC.